The rows below give T cell receptor beta chains drawn from one sample of a study of cytomegalovirus exposure and HLA in healthy donors. The assay was immunoSEQ multiplex PCR, and TCRdb's table has in-frame clones only and misses some. This sample's table reports more than 100,000 clones. The sample consisted of PBMCs. The receptors originated from a woman in her thirties or forties in good health and CMV-seronegative. Both conserved end residues are part of each CDR3. A D gene is named only where the DNA matches it firmly.

j_call | d_call | v_call | cdr3_nt | cdr3_aa
TRBJ1-1 | TRBD1 | TRBV5-1 | TGCGCCAGCAGCCCCCGGACAGGGGGCCCCGAAGCTTTCTTT | CASSPRTGGPEAFF
TRBJ2-5 | TRBD2 | TRBV9 | TGTGCCAGCAACGAATTAAGCGGGGGGGCCGAGACCCAGTACTTC | CASNELSGGAETQYF
TRBJ2-3 | TRBD1 | TRBV25-1 | TGTGCCAGCAGTGACGGGACAGGTACTAGCACAGATACGCAGTATTTT | CASSDGTGTSTDTQYF
TRBJ1-1 | . | TRBV29-1 | TGCAGCGCAAAACAGGGCCGCATGAACACTGAAGCTTTCTTT | CSAKQGRMNTEAFF
TRBJ1-1 | . | TRBV6-1 | TGTGCCAGCAGGGAATCTGAGTTCTGGGCTTTCTTT | CASRESEFWAFF
TRBJ2-7 | . | TRBV10-3 | TGTGCCATCAGTACCGGTTCGTTCTACGAGCAGTACTTC | CAISTGSFYEQYF
TRBJ2-1 | TRBD2 | TRBV9 | TGTGCCAGCAGCCTCAGGTGGCTAGCGGGTAGGAATGAGCAGTTCTTC | CASSLRWLAGRNEQFF
TRBJ1-2 | . | TRBV19 | TGTGCCAGTAAGCAGGGAAGTCGTAACTATGGCTACACCTTC | CASKQGSRNYGYTF
TRBJ1-1 | . | TRBV7-2 | TGTGCCAGCAGTTGGACAGTTACGAACACTGAAGCTTTCTTT | CASSWTVTNTEAFF
TRBJ1-5 | . | TRBV18 | TGTGCCAGCTCACCCCCGGGTTCTTTCAATCAGCCCCAGCATTTT | CASSPPGSFNQPQHF
TRBJ2-7 | TRBD2 | TRBV18 | TGTGCCAGCTCACCACCAAGCGGGAGGGACTACGAGCAGTACTTC | CASSPPSGRDYEQYF
TRBJ1-4 | TRBD1 | TRBV5-1 | TGCGCCAGCAGCCTCTCCGGGACAGACGGACTGTTTTTT | CASSLSGTDGLFF
TRBJ1-1 | TRBD1 | TRBV29-1 | TGCAGCGTCTTCGGACAGGCGAACACTGAAGCTTTCTTT | CSVFGQANTEAFF
TRBJ2-4 | TRBD1 | TRBV5-4 | TGTGCCAGCAGCTGGGGGACAGAAAACATTCAGTACTTC | CASSWGTENIQYF
TRBJ2-5 | TRBD1 | TRBV4-3 | TGCGCCAGCAGCCGGACAGGGGGACAAGAGACCCAGTACTTC | CASSRTGGQETQYF
TRBJ1-1 | . | TRBV7-9 | TGTGCCAGCAGCTTAGTTCGGGTAAACACTGAAGCTTTCTTT | CASSLVRVNTEAFF
TRBJ1-5 | . | TRBV9 | TGTGCCAGCAGCGTAGAGGGGTTGCAACAGCCCCAGCATTTT | CASSVEGLQQPQHF
TRBJ1-5 | . | TRBV6-5 | TGTGCCAGCCGCAGGGTTCGGGATCAGCCCCAGCATTTT | CASRRVRDQPQHF
TRBJ2-3 | . | TRBV4-3 | TGCGCCAGCAGCTTGGGAGGGGGTGATGCAGGTACGCAGTATTTT | CASSLGGGDAGTQYF
TRBJ2-5 | TRBD2 | TRBV2 | TGTGCCAGCAGTAATAGCGGGGCGCGGGGAGAGACCCAGTACTTC | CASSNSGARGETQYF
TRBJ1-4 | TRBD1 | TRBV2 | TGTGCCAGCAGTGAGGACAGGGGAACTGGTTGGTATGAAAAACTGTTTTTT | CASSEDRGTGWYEKLFF
TRBJ2-3 | TRBD2 | TRBV9 | TGTGCCAGCAGCGTATTTGGCGGGGGAGCTAGCACAGATACGCAGTATTTT | CASSVFGGGASTDTQYF
TRBJ1-2 | . | TRBV18 | TGTGCCAGCTCACCAGCCGGACAGTTAGCTCACTATGGCTACACCTTC | CASSPAGQLAHYGYTF
TRBJ1-4 | TRBD1 | TRBV6-1 | TGTGCCAGCAGTGGCCGGGACAGGGGGTCTGAAAAACTGTTTTTT | CASSGRDRGSEKLFF
TRBJ1-4 | TRBD1 | TRBV7-2 | TGTGCCAGCAGCCCGGGACAGGGGGGTAATGAAAAACTGTTTTTT | CASSPGQGGNEKLFF
TRBJ1-2 | TRBD1 | TRBV29-1 | TGCAGCGTTGAATTAGGGACAGGGTTTAGCTATGGCTACACCTTC | CSVELGTGFSYGYTF
TRBJ1-1 | . | TRBV10-3 | TGTGCCATCAGTGAGTCGCGGAAGGCTTTCTTT | CAISESRKAFF
TRBJ1-5 | . | TRBV7-9 | TGTGCCAGCAGCTTAACAGGCGGTCAGCCCCAGCATTTT | CASSLTGGQPQHF
TRBJ1-5 | TRBD1 | TRBV5-1 | TGCGCCAGCAGCTTGGGAACAGGGGACCCCCAGCATTTT | CASSLGTGDPQHF
TRBJ2-2 | TRBD2 | TRBV7-2 | TGTGCCAGCAGCCGCGGGGGGGGGCTGACCACCGGGGAGCTGTTTTTT | CASSRGGGLTTGELFF
TRBJ2-2 | . | TRBV10-3 | TGTGCCATCAGAACAGGGATCCCGGCCACCGGGGAGCTGTTTTTT | CAIRTGIPATGELFF
TRBJ1-1 | . | TRBV7-2 | TGTGCCAGCAGCTTAGCGGGGACACAGAACACTGAAGCTTTCTTT | CASSLAGTQNTEAFF
TRBJ1-2 | . | TRBV28 | TGTGCCAGCAGTTTAGAACAGGCCTATGGCTACACCTTC | CASSLEQAYGYTF
TRBJ2-1 | TRBD2 | TRBV4-2 | TGTGCCAGCAGCCAAGAGAGACTAGCGCACAATGAGCAGTTCTTC | CASSQERLAHNEQFF
TRBJ1-5 | TRBD1 | TRBV7-2 | TGTGCCAGCAGCTTAGGCCCGACAGGGCAAGGGCAGCCCCAGCATTTT | CASSLGPTGQGQPQHF
TRBJ1-2 | TRBD1 | TRBV28 | TGTGCCAGCAGTGTGCCCACCGGGACAGGGGGCGCGGGGGGCTACACCTTC | CASSVPTGTGGAGGYTF
TRBJ1-6 | TRBD1 | TRBV7-2 | TGTGCCAGCAGCGCCGGGACAGGGAATTCACCCCTCCACTTT | CASSAGTGNSPLHF
TRBJ2-1 | TRBD2 | TRBV10-3 | TGTGCCATCAGTGACGCTATTCCGGGACTAGCGGGTAGTCACAATGAGCAGTTCTTC | CAISDAIPGLAGSHNEQFF
TRBJ1-4 | TRBD1 | TRBV18 | TGTGCCAGCTCCCCGGGACAGAATAATGAAAAACTGTTTTTT | CASSPGQNNEKLFF
TRBJ1-6 | . | TRBV7-8 | TGTGCCAGCAGCTTAAATGGCAGGGAGGGCTCACCCCTCCACTTT | CASSLNGREGSPLHF
TRBJ1-5 | . | TRBV19 | TGTGCCAGTAGTCTAACGAATCAGCCCCAGCATTTT | CASSLTNQPQHF
TRBJ1-1 | . | TRBV29-1 | TGCAGCGCCTTTACAGTGCTGAACACTGAAGCTTTCTTT | CSAFTVLNTEAFF
TRBJ1-6 | . | TRBV6-1 | TGTGCCAGCGATCGCCAAGCGAGTTCACCCCTCCACTTT | CASDRQASSPLHF
TRBJ2-5 | . | TRBV7-9 | TGTGCCAGCAGCTTAAAAGGGGGTCCAGAGACCCAGTACTTC | CASSLKGGPETQYF
TRBJ2-3 | TRBD1 | TRBV13 | TGTGCCAGCAGCTCTACAGGGGAATCTAGCACAGATACGCAGTATTTT | CASSSTGESSTDTQYF
TRBJ2-1 | TRBD2 | TRBV4-3 | TGCGCCAGCAGCCAGAGGGGCGGGGGGGCCGGCTCCTACAATGAGCAGTTCTTC | CASSQRGGGAGSYNEQFF
TRBJ2-7 | TRBD1 | TRBV6-6 | TGTGCCAGCAGTTACACGCAGACAGGGACAGGCTACGAGCAGTACTTC | CASSYTQTGTGYEQYF